Listed below are T cell receptor beta chains from one sample, sequenced in a study of cytomegalovirus exposure and HLA in healthy donors. Sequenced by immunoSEQ multiplex PCR; TCRdb stores in-frame clones only, minus some. The table includes about 160,000 clones, 75% detected once. Sequencing was done on a sample of PBMCs. These receptors all come from a woman aged 50 to 65 in good health and CMV-seropositive. Both conserved end residues are part of each CDR3. The order of the fields is V gene, J gene, clone size, D gene, CDR3 protein, CDR3 DNA. D genes are given only for firm matches. Part of the rows lack a size; the others show once, few, many or a class for expanded clones.

TRBV7-9	TRBJ2-3	NA	NA	CASSLAGPDTQYF	TGTGCCAGCAGCTTAGCCGGTCCAGATACGCAGTATTTT
TRBV28	TRBJ2-1	few	TRBD2	CASSFLAGAEGEQFF	TGTGCCAGCAGTTTCTTAGCGGGGGCGGAAGGTGAGCAGTTCTTC
TRBV7-9	TRBJ2-3	NA	TRBD2	CASSPGLALPDTQYF	TGTGCCAGCAGCCCGGGACTAGCATTACCAGATACGCAGTATTTT
TRBV5-1	TRBJ2-7	once	TRBD1	CASSPGQREQYF	TGCGCCAGCAGCCCGGGACAGAGGGAGCAGTACTTC
TRBV18	TRBJ2-5	NA	NA	CASSPGTLGETQYF	TGTGCCAGCTCCCCGGGGACATTGGGAGAGACCCAGTACTTC
TRBV9	TRBJ1-4	NA	NA	CASSVGPGGDEKLFF	TGTGCCAGCAGCGTAGGTCCCGGCGGTGATGAAAAACTGTTTTTT
TRBV5-4	TRBJ1-2	NA	TRBD1	CASRRQGPGYGYTF	TGTGCCAGCAGGAGACAGGGACCTGGTTATGGCTACACCTTC
TRBV5-6	TRBJ1-1	NA	TRBD1	CASSLGGTGGTEAFF	TGTGCCAGCAGCTTGGGGGGGACAGGAGGCACTGAAGCTTTCTTT
TRBV9	TRBJ1-3	NA	NA	CASSVAITGGRNTIYF	TGTGCCAGCAGCGTAGCTATTACAGGCGGCCGAAACACCATATATTTT
TRBV6-6	TRBJ2-2	NA	NA	CASSSLGRNTGELFF	TGTGCCAGCAGTTCGCTGGGCAGGAACACCGGGGAGCTGTTTTTT
TRBV10-1	TRBJ1-1	NA	TRBD1	CASSPSLGQGNTEAFF	TGCGCCAGCAGCCCTTCCCTGGGACAGGGGAACACTGAAGCTTTCTTT
TRBV15	TRBJ2-1	NA	TRBD2	CATVTAGGPSEQFF	TGTGCCACCGTTACAGCGGGGGGGCCCAGTGAGCAGTTCTTC
TRBV15	TRBJ1-1	NA	TRBD1	CATSRTGWSEAFF	TGTGCCACCAGCAGGACAGGGTGGTCTGAAGCTTTCTTT
TRBV7-8	TRBJ1-1	NA	TRBD1	CASSLFIGGETEAFF	TGTGCCAGCAGCTTATTCATAGGGGGCGAGACTGAAGCTTTCTTT
TRBV5-6	TRBJ1-1	NA	NA	CASSSRVRWHSNTEAFF	TGTGCCAGCAGCTCCAGGGTCCGATGGCATTCGAACACTGAAGCTTTCTTT
TRBV10-1	TRBJ1-6	NA	NA	CASSGTAENSPLHF	TGCGCCAGCAGTGGGACAGCTGAAAATTCACCCCTCCACTTT
TRBV23-1	TRBJ1-1	NA	NA	CASPDPGRKGMNTEAFF	TGCGCCAGCCCAGACCCAGGGCGAAAGGGGATGAACACTGAAGCTTTCTTT
TRBV29-1	TRBJ1-1	NA	NA	CSVSRPLNTEAFF	TGCAGCGTTTCGAGGCCCCTGAACACTGAAGCTTTCTTT
TRBV29-1	TRBJ2-3	NA	NA	CSVVGPGGDTQYF	TGCAGCGTTGTGGGACCCGGGGGAGATACGCAGTATTTT
TRBV5-1	TRBJ1-1	NA	NA	CASSLGSYMNTEAFF	TGCGCCAGCAGCTTGGGCAGTTACATGAACACTGAAGCTTTCTTT